One and the same sample provided the 22 T cell receptor beta chains below, sequenced in a study of cytotoxic CD8 clonotypes in ibrutinib-treated CLL. Assay: immunoSEQ multiplex PCR; the TCRdb copy retains only in-frame clones and omits some. The repertoire holds roughly 250,000 clones, 70% seen once, with 15% in the top ten. This specimen was PBMCs, taken after 24 months of ibrutinib treatment. The receptor source for this set is a human donor with chronic lymphocytic leukemia.

The rearrangement joins TRBV18 to TRBJ2-7; TRBD1 agrees at 10 bases. The CDR3 consists of 14 residues. The ends lost 6 bases at V and 10 bases at J; junction bases unmatched: 12. The germline gives CDR1 KGHSH, CDR2 LQKENI. DNA for the CDR3: TGTGCCAGCTCCCCGCCCGAGACAGGGGGCGGACAGTACTTC. Translation: CASSPPETGGGQYF.

This clone was counted once. The chain employs TRBV2 and TRBJ2-2; no definite D call. The germline CDR1 and CDR2 sequences are SNHLY and FYNNEI. The CDR3 sequence is 13 residues long. Trimming left V 4 bases short and J 4 bases short, with 7 bases between. CDR3 sequence (DNA): TGTGCCAGCAGTGTCCATTTCACCGGGGAGCTGTTTTTT. Amino acids: CASSVHFTGELFF.

A few counts support this clone. The rearrangement links TRBV28 to TRBJ2-2; D uncertain. Germline CDR1 is MDHEN and CDR2 is SYDVKM. The CDR3 is made up of 16 amino acids. V lost 1 base and J lost 0, with 9 bases in between. CDR3 bases: TGTGCCAGCAGTTTATACAACAGCGCGAACACCGGGGAGCTGTTTTTT. Translated, it gives CASSLYNSANTGELFF.

The V gene is TRBV10-1, the J gene TRBJ1-1; no definite D call. Trimming removed 4 bases at V and 1 base at J, with 7 bases between. The CDR3 totals 13 residues. In germline, CDR1 is WNHNN, CDR2 SYGVQD (reference sequence). In nucleotides, the CDR3 is TGCGCCAGCAGTGTCCGGCCGAACACTGAAGCTTTCTTT. Protein product: CASSVRPNTEAFF.

V is TRBV25-1 and J is TRBJ1-2; D not resolved. The length of the CDR3 is 13 residues. The germline gives CDR1 MGHDK, CDR2 SYGVNS. V lost 3 bases and J lost 1, with 6 bases in between. This CDR3 is CASSEGYNYGYTF. The CDR3 DNA sequence: TGTGCCAGCAGTGAGGGGTATAACTATGGCTACACCTTC.

This clone was seen only a few times. At the DNA level, this CDR3 is encoded by other sequences in the same sample as well. The chain employs TRBV18 and TRBJ1-1; maybe TRBD1 (5 bases). The CDR3 loop spans 14 amino acids. Germline V CDR1 and CDR2: KGHSH, LQKENI. Trimming stripped 0 bases from V and 5 bases from J, with 10 bases between. The CDR3 sequence is CASSPPSGGTEAFF. The DNA of the CDR3 is TGTGCCAGCTCACCACCGAGCGGGGGAACTGAAGCTTTCTTT.

This chain uses TRBV2 with TRBJ2-3, with a tentative D call TRBD1 (5 bases). Trimming stripped 2 bases from V and 7 bases from J, with 13 bases between. The CDR3 totals 14 residues. Germline V gives CDR1 SNHLY, CDR2 FYNNEI. CDR3 coding DNA: TGTGCCAGCAGTGAAACCAGGGATGGGAATACGCAGTATTTT. Protein product: CASSETRDGNTQYF.

This chain links TRBV6-6 with TRBJ2-2; 10 bases agree with TRBD2. With 6 bases clipped from V and 7 bases from J, the junction kept 8 bases outside the gene matches. In germline, CDR1 is MNHNY, CDR2 SVGAGI (reference sequence). This CDR3 contains 15 residues. CDR3 protein: CASRWASGRGGELFF. DNA for the CDR3: TGTGCCAGCAGATGGGCTAGCGGGAGAGGCGGGGAGCTGTTTTTT.

This chain links TRBV7-8 with TRBJ2-7, with TRBD1 matching 8 bases. V gave up 7 bases and J gave up 4 bases; unmatched junction bases: 12. The CDR3 sequence is 15 residues long. CDR1 is SGHVS and CDR2 is FQNEAQ in the germline V gene. CDR3 nucleotide sequence: TGTGCCAGCACCATAGGCGGACAGGGCAAGTACGAGCAGTACTTC. This encodes CASTIGGQGKYEQYF.

The V call is TRBV6-1, the J call TRBJ2-1, with 7 nucleotides matching TRBD2. J lost 3 bases, V lost 6 bases, and 14 bases had no gene match. The CDR3 has 17 amino acids. Germline V gene data show CDR1 as MNHNS and CDR2 as SASEGT. CDR3 residues: CASSEQGLAEIYNEQFF. The DNA of the CDR3 is TGTGCCAGCAGCGAACAAGGGCTAGCGGAGATCTACAATGAGCAGTTCTTC.

This clone appeared a few times. The V and J genes are TRBV9 and TRBJ1-1; D gene unclear. Germline V gives CDR1 SGDLS, CDR2 YYNGEE. This CDR3 contains 11 residues. Trimming left V 4 bases short and J 4 bases short, with 5 bases between. CDR3 in DNA: TGTGCCAGCAGCCCCGGCACTGAAGCTTTCTTT. This codes for CASSPGTEAFF. Drawing the rest from reference TRBV9 and TRBJ1-1, the complete variable domain is DSGVTQTPKHLITATGQRVTLRCSPRSGDLSVYWYQQSLDQGLQFLIQYYNGEERAKGNILERFSAQQFPDLHSELNLSSLELGDSALYFCASSPGTEAFFGQGTRLTVV.

The chain couples TRBV5-4 to TRBJ2-7, with D perhaps TRBD1 (6 bases). The CDR3 sequence is 16 residues long. Germline V CDR1 and CDR2: SGHNT, YYREEE (reference sequence). V gave up 0 bases and J gave up 0 bases, with 13 bases separating them. The CDR3 loop is CASSLDPGQSSYEQYF. The CDR3 DNA is TGTGCCAGCAGCTTGGACCCAGGACAGTCCTCCTACGAGCAGTACTTC.

This sequence joins TRBV29-1 and TRBJ2-1; the match to TRBD2 covers 7 bases. The trim removed 2 bases at V and 5 bases at J, leaving 9 bases unmatched. This CDR3 is built from 15 residues. Germline V gene data show CDR1 as SQVTM and CDR2 as ANQGSEA. CDR3: CSVESASGYDNEQFF. In nucleotides, the CDR3 is TGCAGCGTTGAAAGTGCTAGCGGTTACGACAATGAGCAGTTCTTC.

V usage is TRBV5-1 and J usage is TRBJ2-5; D call uncertain. The CDR3 consists of 16 residues. V was trimmed by 0 bases and J by 4 bases, leaving 16 bases between them. Germline CDR1 and CDR2: SGHRS and YFSETQ. The CDR3 reads CASSLVSANQIETQYF. The DNA for the CDR3 is TGCGCCAGCAGCTTGGTTAGTGCTAATCAAATAGAGACCCAGTACTTC.

CDR3 sequence reads: CASSSPSGREYEQFF. In DNA, the CDR3 is TGTGCCAGCAGCTCCCCTAGCGGGAGAGAGTATGAGCAGTTCTTC. V is TRBV7-9 and J is TRBJ2-1; 10 positions agree with TRBD2. The CDR3 runs 15 residues. Germline CDR1 SEHNR, CDR2 FQNEAQ (reference sequence). Trimming took 4 bases from V and 8 from J; bases not matched to a gene: 8. Supplemented by reference TRBV7-9 and TRBJ2-1, the full variable domain reads DTGVSQNPRHKITKRGQNVTFRCDPISEHNRLYWYRQTLGQGPEFLTYFQNEAQLEKSRLLSDRFSAERPKGSFSTLEIQRTEQGDSAMYLCASSSPSGREYEQFFGPGTRLTVL.

This chain joins TRBV25-1 and TRBJ2-1, with D perhaps matching TRBD2 (6 bases). V was shortened by 4 bases and J by 7 bases, with 14 bases between the two germline ends. The CDR3 is 14 residues long. CDR1 is MGHDK, CDR2 SYGVNS, per germline. This CDR3 reads CASSGGLQTNEQFF. CDR3 coding DNA: TGTGCCAGCAGTGGGGGACTTCAGACGAATGAGCAGTTCTTC. Complete variable domain (other parts from reference TRBV25-1 and TRBJ2-1): EADIYQTPRYLVIGTGKKITLECSQTMGHDKMYWYQQDPGMELHLIHYSYGVNSTEKGDLSSESTVSRIRTEHFPLTLESARPSHTSQYLCASSGGLQTNEQFFGPGTRLTVL.

Of note for this clone: One end of the junction varies from germline; a read error may be responsible. The V call is TRBV28, the J call TRBJ1-1; weak D call: TRBD1 (5 bases). There are 14 residues in the CDR3. The germline CDR1 and CDR2 sequences are MDHEN and SYDVKM. The CDR3 coding sequence is TGTGCCAGCACTTTAGTACAGGACAACACTGAAGCTTTCTTT. Translating it yields CASTLVQDNTEAFF.

The rearrangement joins TRBV11-2 to TRBJ2-2; D could derive from TRBD1 or TRBD2 (5 bases each). From germline, CDR1 is SGHAT and CDR2 FQNNGV. V dropped 6 bases and J dropped 2 bases, with 16 bases sitting between them. This CDR3 region has 16 residues. The CDR3 reads CASRKGLDSNTGELFF. CDR3 nucleotide sequence: TGTGCCAGCAGGAAGGGGTTGGACTCCAACACCGGGGAGCTGTTTTTT. The whole variable domain, remainder taken from reference TRBV11-2 and TRBJ2-2, is EAGVAQSPRYKIIEKRQSVAFWCNPISGHATLYWYQQILGQGPKLLIQFQNNGVVDDSQLPKDRFSAERLKGVDSTLKIQPAKLEDSAVYLCASRKGLDSNTGELFFGEGSRLTVL.

This clone was observed once. This chain joins TRBV2 and TRBJ2-4; no clear D. Deletions cut 2 bases from V and 1 base from J, with 9 bases between. Looked up from germline, CDR1 is SNHLY and CDR2 is FYNNEI. The CDR3 extends over 15 amino acids. CDR3 DNA: TGTGCCAGCAGTGAAACCCCTGCGGCCAAAAACATTCAGTACTTC. It codes for CASSETPAAKNIQYF.

J is TRBJ2-1 and V is TRBV27, with D possibly matching TRBD2 (6 bases). The CDR3 totals 12 residues. Germline values: CDR1 MNHEY, CDR2 SMNVEV (reference sequence). V dropped 6 bases and J dropped 9 bases, with 12 bases sitting between them. Written as DNA, the CDR3 is TGTGCCAGCAGGCGACTAGTAGGTGAGCAGTTCTTC. Translating gives CASRRLVGEQFF.

The chain is built from TRBV15 and TRBJ2-7; tentatively, D is TRBD2 (6 bases). With 3 bases removed from V and 2 bases from J, the gap between germline ends came to 11 bases. This CDR3 is 14 amino acids long. Looked up from germline, CDR1 is LNHNV and CDR2 is YYDKDF (reference sequence). The CDR3: CATSRGRGTYEQYF. The CDR3 DNA reads as TGTGCCACCAGCAGGGGGCGGGGCACCTACGAGCAGTACTTC.

This chain joins TRBV27 and TRBJ2-7; D is uncertain. Germline V gives CDR1 MNHEY, CDR2 SMNVEV (reference sequence). This CDR3 contains 13 residues. V was clipped by 5 bases and J by 4 bases, with 12 bases between them. The CDR3 region has the DNA TGTGCCAGCAGTACCCTCCCCCTTTACGAGCAGTACTTC. Translating it yields CASSTLPLYEQYF.